Included here is one T cell receptor (beta chain) sequence, with context. Trimming removed 2 bases at V and 9 bases at J, with 10 bases between. CDR1 and CDR2 (germline): SQVTM, ANQGSEA. The CDR3 extends over 11 amino acids. For TCRbeta, the library was prepared with unique molecular identifiers. TCRdb processed the PCR reads anew with MiXCR; each CDR3 protein has one entry. The sample lists over 400,000 distinct CDR3 sequences; approximately 12% were seen once. This record comes from a study of T-cell reconstitution after alpha-beta-depleted transplantation in children. This clonotype was sampled from a human donor who donated a stem cell graft to a child with combined immunodeficiency. This sequence joins TRBV29-1 and TRBJ1-1; a weak D match, TRBD1 (6 bases). The sample here was PBMCs from the stem cell graft donor, taken from the stem cell graft. The CDR3 protein is CSVEIGQKAFF. In nucleotides, the CDR3 is TGCAGCGTTGAAATCGGACAGAAAGCTTTCTTT.